A selection of T cell receptor beta chains follows, all from one sample in a study of T cells after yellow fever vaccination. Each CDR3 protein is one row after TCRdb ran MiXCR on the 5' RACE reads. Among about 550,000 distinct CDR3 sequences listed, 15% to 20% were seen once. The specimen was PBMCs, collected 15 days after the yellow fever booster vaccination. Receptor source: a man between 25 and 39 years old who received the YFV17D yellow fever vaccine. Both conserved end residues are part of each CDR3. Each record gives: D gene, clone size, V gene, J gene, CDR3 DNA, CDR3 protein. D genes are given only for firm matches. Only some rows state a clone size, as once, few, many or a class for expanded clones.

TRBD1	few	TRBV14	TRBJ2-7	TGTGCCAGCAGCCCCAGACAGGGGGGCCCCTACGAGCAGTACTTC	CASSPRQGGPYEQYF
.	few	TRBV20-1	TRBJ2-1	TGCAGCCTTCCAGGCCGCGCAAAAAACAATGAGCAGTTCTTC	CSLPGRAKNNEQFF
.	.	TRBV28	TRBJ1-2	TGTGCCAGCAGAAAAATTCCGTATGGGGTATTAATCACCTTC	CASRKIPYGVLITF
.	few	TRBV30	TRBJ1-4	TGTGCCTGGAGTGGGGGCGGGTCAACTAATGAAAAACTGTTTTTT	CAWSGGGSTNEKLFF
TRBD2	.	TRBV20-1	TRBJ2-1	TGCAGTGCTGGGACCGGGACTAGCGATTTTGGTCGGCAGTTCTTC	CSAGTGTSDFGRQFF
.	.	TRBV12-3/TRBV12-4	TRBJ1-2	TGTGCCAGCAGGATGGCAACGGGTAAACACACCTTC	CASRMATGKHTF
.	.	TRBV7-2	TRBJ2-2	TGTGCCAGCAGCCCGCGGACCGTAGCCGGGGAGCTGCTTTTT	CASSPRTVAGELLF
TRBD2	few	TRBV27	TRBJ2-3	TGTGCCAGCAGTCCCTTGGGACCGGGACTATCGAGCACAGATACGCAGTATTTT	CASSPLGPGLSSTDTQYF
.	.	TRBV6-1	TRBJ2-2	TGTGCCTCTAAAGTGGGGGGCCTGAACACCGGGGAGCTGTTTTTT	CASKVGGLNTGELFF
TRBD1	once	TRBV10-3	TRBJ2-7	TGTGCCATCACAAGTATCGGACAGGGCGTTAGCGAGCAGTACTTC	CAITSIGQGVSEQYF
.	few	TRBV5-1	TRBJ2-1	TGCGCCAGCAGCTTGGATAGGGTAAATGAGCAGTTCTTC	CASSLDRVNEQFF
.	few	TRBV9	TRBJ2-5	TGTGCCAGCAGCGACGACCACAAGTCGGGAGCGGTGGAGACCCAGTACTTC	CASSDDHKSGAVETQYF
TRBD2	few	TRBV18	TRBJ2-2	TGTGCCAGCTCATCTATAGCGGGAGAGATCTCCGGGGAGCTGTTTTTT	CASSSIAGEISGELFF
.	.	TRBV25-1	TRBJ2-7	TGTGCCAGCAGTGAACCCGGGACAAAAGCCTACGAGCAGTACTTC	CASSEPGTKAYEQYF
TRBD2	.	TRBV29-1	TRBJ2-7	TGCAGCGTTGGTGGTGCGGGAGTCGCATACGAGCAGTACTTC	CSVGGAGVAYEQYF
TRBD2	.	TRBV5-1	TRBJ2-2	TGCGCCAGCAGCTTGGACCCCGGACTAGCGGGTTCAGGGGAGCTGTTTTTT	CASSLDPGLAGSGELFF
.	.	TRBV20-1	TRBJ2-2	TGCAGTGCTTTCAGGGAAGGGAACACCGGGGAGCTGTTTTTT	CSAFREGNTGELFF
TRBD2	.	TRBV7-2	TRBJ2-1	TGTGCCAGCAGCCGAGGACTAGCGGGATGGCAGTTCTTC	CASSRGLAGWQFF
TRBD1	few	TRBV3-1	TRBJ1-4	TGTGCCAGCAGCCAGCAGACAGGGTATTTGTTTTTT	CASSQQTGYLFF
.	.	TRBV6-5	TRBJ2-7	TGTGCCAGCAGTTACTCCGGGGGGCCCTCGAGCTCCTACGAGCAGTACTTC	CASSYSGGPSSSYEQYF
.	.	TRBV28	TRBJ2-2	TGTGCCAGCAGTTTGTGGAGCAGGGGTGACACCGGGGAGCTGTTTTTT	CASSLWSRGDTGELFF
.	few	TRBV20-1	TRBJ2-5	TGCAGTGCTAGTGGAGGGGTCGCAGGGGAGACCCAGTACTTC	CSASGGVAGETQYF
TRBD1	.	TRBV12-3/TRBV12-4	TRBJ1-4	TGTGCCAGCAGTTACGACAGGGTTCGGGAAAAACTGTTTTTT	CASSYDRVREKLFF
.	.	TRBV20-1	TRBJ2-7	TGCAGTGCTCGAGGCCGCGCGGGATTAACCTACGAGCAGTACTTC	CSARGRAGLTYEQYF
.	.	TRBV20-1	TRBJ2-7	TGCAGTGCTAGTTCCCTACGGGAGCAGTACTTC	CSASSLREQYF
.	.	TRBV3-1	TRBJ2-7	TGTGCCAGCAGCCAAGAGGAGAGAGGCCTGTACTTC	CASSQEERGLYF
.	.	TRBV28	TRBJ2-1	TGTGCCAGCAGGGGCGGGACATATAACAATGAGCAGTTCTTC	CASRGGTYNNEQFF
TRBD1	few	TRBV11-2	TRBJ2-5	TGTGCCAGCAGCCGGGACAGGGGGCTCATGAGTGAGACCCAGTACTTC	CASSRDRGLMSETQYF
.	few	TRBV7-2	TRBJ1-3	TGTGCCAGCAGCTTAGATTTCCACTCTGGAAACACCATATATTTT	CASSLDFHSGNTIYF